The next 15 T cell receptor beta chains were all read from a single sample in a study of shared clonotypes between healthy human individuals. The assay was immunoSEQ multiplex PCR, and TCRdb's table has in-frame clones only and misses some. In the table there are roughly 510,000 clones, 60% to 80% of which are singletons. The sequenced sample was PBMCs. Receptors were obtained from a woman in her 40s in good health. Some clones in this sample may be carry-over from other donors' samples.

The chain uses TRBV6-1 and TRBJ2-7; possible D gene TRBD1, 6 bases. The germline V and J ends were trimmed by 1 base and 2 bases, with 12 bases remaining between them. Germline CDR1 reads MNHNS; CDR2 reads SASEGT. This CDR3 has 15 residues. In DNA, the CDR3 is TGTGCCAGCAGTGAAGGGACAGCGATCGCCTACGAGCAGTACTTC. Translation: CASSEGTAIAYEQYF.

The rearrangement links TRBV30 to TRBJ1-2, with a possible D match to TRBD1 (6 bases). The germline gives CDR1 GTSNPN, CDR2 SVGIG (reference sequence). The ends were cut back, 4 bases at V and 4 bases at J, with 16 bases in the middle. This CDR3 is 14 amino acids long. The CDR3 spells CAWTTVGGGYGYTF. CDR3 coding DNA: TGTGCCTGGACAACCGTCGGGGGCGGCTATGGCTACACCTTC.

Here the CDR3 reads CASSQEGTGGNGNTIYF. The CDR3, as DNA: TGCGCCAGCAGCCAAGAGGGGACAGGGGGCAATGGAAACACCATATATTTT. V and J are TRBV4-1 and TRBJ1-3, with TRBD1 matching over 12 bases. With V trimmed by 0 bases and J by 3 bases, 3 bases remained unmatched. CDR1 and CDR2 (germline): MGHRA, YSYEKL. The length of the CDR3 is 17 residues.

This chain connects TRBV9 to TRBJ1-1; D not certain. Germline V gives CDR1 SGDLS, CDR2 YYNGEE. The CDR3 sequence is 14 residues long. V lost 3 bases and J lost 1, with 10 bases in between. CDR3 DNA sequence: TGTGCCAGCAGCGCCCAAACAGCGAACACTGAAGCTTTCTTT. Protein product: CASSAQTANTEAFF.

CDR3 loop: CASSQRGQVPVYTF. CDR3 in DNA: TGTGCCAGCAGCCAGCGGGGACAAGTTCCCGTCTACACCTTC. The chain employs TRBV14 and TRBJ1-2; D may be TRBD1 (6 bases). The CDR3 runs to 14 residues. The V end lost 3 bases, the J end lost 10 bases, and 18 bases lay between the germline ends. Germline V gene data show CDR1 as SGHDN and CDR2 as FVKESK.

The genes are TRBV19 and TRBJ2-3; 8 nucleotides match TRBD2. The ends lost 8 bases at V and 7 bases at J; junction bases unmatched: 11. Germline values: CDR1 LNHDA, CDR2 SQIVND (reference sequence). The CDR3 length is 14 residues. CDR3 protein: CASLQAGELNTQYF. The CDR3, as DNA: TGTGCCAGTCTTCAAGCGGGAGAGCTAAATACGCAGTATTTT.

The genes are TRBV5-1 and TRBJ2-2; TRBD1 matches at 7 bases. CDR3 size: 16 residues. In germline, CDR1 is SGHRS, CDR2 YFSETQ. The junction had 10 bases not matched to a gene; V was cut back by 6 bases and J by 2 bases. The CDR3 sequence is CASIPTRDSNTGELFF. The CDR3 bases are TGCGCCAGCATCCCCACAAGGGACAGCAACACCGGGGAGCTGTTTTTT.

This chain joins TRBV7-2 and TRBJ2-7; possibly TRBD1 or TRBD2 for D (5 bases each). The CDR3 covers 14 residues. The germline V and J ends were trimmed by 1 base and 6 bases, with 13 bases remaining between them. Germline assignment: CDR1 SGHTA and CDR2 FQGNSA. CDR3 in DNA: TGTGCCAGCAGCTTAGGAGGCTGGGGGAGCGAGCAGTACTTC. Its protein is CASSLGGWGSEQYF. The full variable domain, in which reference TRBV7-2 and TRBJ2-7 provide the parts outside the CDR3, is GAGVSQSPSNKVTEKGKDVELRCDPISGHTALYWYRQSLGQGLEFLIYFQGNSAPDKSGLPSDRFSAERTGGSVSTLTIQRTQQEDSAVYLCASSLGGWGSEQYFGPGTRLTVT.

This clone has more than one count but fewer than ten. This sequence joins TRBV30 and TRBJ1-5; D is unresolved. V lost 2 bases and J 4 bases, leaving 9 bases between the germline ends. The CDR3 is 13 residues long. Germline V gene data show CDR1 as GTSNPN and CDR2 as SVGIG (reference sequence). As DNA, the CDR3 is TGTGCCTGGAGTTTCGGGGAAAATCAGCCCCAGCATTTT. As protein: CAWSFGENQPQHF.

The CDR3 here is CASSLAWNQPQHF. CDR3 bases: TGTGCCAGCAGCTTAGCGTGGAATCAGCCCCAGCATTTT. The chain recombines TRBV7-6 with TRBJ1-5; D ambiguous. This CDR3 is 13 amino acids long. V dropped 0 bases and J dropped 4 bases, with 4 bases sitting between them. Per germline, CDR1 SGHVS and CDR2 FNYEAQ. The full variable domain, with the rest looked up from reference TRBV7-6 and TRBJ1-5, is GAGVSQSPRYKVTKRGQDVALRCDPISGHVSLYWYRQALGQGPEFLTYFNYEAQQDKSGLPNDRFSAERPEGSISTLTIQRTEQRDSAMYRCASSLAWNQPQHFGDGTRLSIL.

The count of this clone is one. The chain combines TRBV29-1 with TRBJ2-2; D is perhaps TRBD1 (5 bases). Germline CDR1 reads SQVTM; CDR2 reads ANQGSEA. The CDR3 is made up of 15 amino acids. V shed 4 bases and J shed 0 bases, with 12 bases lying between them. The chain's CDR3 is CSVGKRGANTGELFF. CDR3 nucleotide sequence: TGCAGCGTTGGTAAAAGGGGCGCGAACACCGGGGAGCTGTTTTTT.

The chain carries TRBV27 and TRBJ2-5; D unclear. The J call may be in error: the DNA end matches TRBJ2-7 better. The CDR3 has 12 residues. Germline V gene sequence: CDR1 MNHEY, CDR2 SMNVEV (reference sequence). The CDR3 sequence is CASSSSSYEQYF. The CDR3 nucleotides read TGTGCCAGCAGTTCCAGCTCCTACGAGCAGTACTTC.

The chain has TRBV5-1 and TRBJ2-3; the D is unclear. V was pared by 2 bases and J by 6 bases, with 10 bases between. The CDR3 is made up of 13 amino acids. From germline, CDR1 is SGHRS and CDR2 YFSETQ. CDR3 sequence: CASSFLSEDTQYF. CDR3 sequence (DNA): TGCGCCAGCAGCTTCTTGTCGGAGGATACGCAGTATTTT.

V and J are TRBV9 and TRBJ1-3; 7 bases fit TRBD1. V trimming: 0 bases; J trimming: 0 bases; junction bases outside the gene matches: 3. The CDR3 is 16 residues long. Germline-derived CDR1 and CDR2 are SGDLS and YYNGEE. CDR3 sequence (DNA): TGTGCCAGCAGCGTAGTAGACAGGGACTCTGGAAACACCATATATTTT. As protein: CASSVVDRDSGNTIYF.

This sequence joins TRBV5-6 and TRBJ2-1; D call uncertain. Germline V gene sequence: CDR1 SGHDT, CDR2 YYEEEE. The CDR3 loop spans 16 amino acids. V was cut by 0 bases and J by 0 bases, with 10 bases left in between. The CDR3 reads CASSLAPKSSYNEQFF. Here the CDR3 DNA reads TGTGCCAGCAGCTTGGCCCCGAAGAGCTCCTACAATGAGCAGTTCTTC.